The rows below give T cell receptor beta chains drawn from one sample of a study of blood T cell repertoires in COVID-19. The protocol was immunoSEQ multiplex PCR, while the TCRdb copy is restricted to in-frame clones and leaves out a portion. The sample carries fewer than 250,000 clones, 75% to 90% recorded once. The specimen sequenced was peripheral blood. Receptors were obtained from a man aged 60 to 69 who had recovered from COVID-19. The CDR3 runs from the conserved cysteine through the conserved F or W. D genes are given only for firm matches. Not all rows give a size; the values are once, few, many and, for expanded clones, a class.

cdr3_aa,cdr3_nt,clone_size,j_call,d_call,v_call
CASSSNLAGGLYEQYF,TGTGCCAGCAGCTCAAACCTAGCGGGGGGCCTCTACGAGCAGTACTTC,.,TRBJ2-7,TRBD2,TRBV7-6
CASSERLVTGGNEQFF,TGTGCCAGCAGTGAACGTTTGGTGACAGGGGGCAATGAGCAGTTCTTC,.,TRBJ2-1,TRBD1,TRBV2
CASSLGAPTVYEQYF,TGTGCCAGCAGTTTAGGCGCACCGACAGTCTACGAGCAGTACTTC,.,TRBJ2-7,.,TRBV27
CASSPDLAGGGYEQYF,TGTGCCAGCAGTCCCGACCTAGCGGGAGGGGGCTACGAGCAGTACTTC,.,TRBJ2-7,TRBD2,TRBV28
CASSSGGWTEAFF,TGTGCCAGCAGCTCAGGGGGCTGGACTGAAGCTTTCTTT,.,TRBJ1-1,TRBD1,TRBV28
CAISEPIKGTAYEQYF,TGTGCCATCAGTGAGCCGATAAAAGGGACAGCCTACGAGCAGTACTTC,once,TRBJ2-7,TRBD1,TRBV10-3
CASSPGSTDTQYF,TGTGCCAGTAGCCCCGGTAGCACAGATACGCAGTATTTT,.,TRBJ2-3,.,TRBV19
CATSRDPRAGGVGEAFF,TGTGCCACCAGCAGAGATCCAAGGGCAGGGGGAGTGGGTGAAGCTTTCTTT,.,TRBJ1-1,TRBD1,TRBV15
CASSVDRTTLETQYF,TGTGCCAGCAGCGTAGATCGGACTACCCTAGAGACCCAGTACTTC,.,TRBJ2-5,.,TRBV9
CASRGRGNTEAFF,TGTGCCAGTAGGGGCAGGGGCAACACTGAAGCTTTCTTT,few,TRBJ1-1,.,TRBV19
CASSLGAGTSGSKTQYF,TGTGCCAGCAGCTTAGGCGCCGGGACTAGCGGGAGTAAGACCCAGTACTTC,.,TRBJ2-5,TRBD2,TRBV7-2
CASSFNPRETQYF,TGTGCCAGCAGCTTTAACCCCAGAGAGACCCAGTACTTC,.,TRBJ2-5,.,TRBV7-2
CASGLGTGRSSYEQYF,TGTGCCAGTGGACTCGGGACAGGTCGAAGCTCCTACGAGCAGTACTTC,.,TRBJ2-7,TRBD1,TRBV19
CASSSLGAGADTQYF,TGTGCCAGCAGTTCTTTGGGAGCTGGCGCAGATACGCAGTATTTT,.,TRBJ2-3,.,TRBV27
CASKKAGGQETQYF,TGTGCCAGCAAAAAAGCGGGGGGCCAAGAGACCCAGTACTTC,.,TRBJ2-5,TRBD2,TRBV2
CSVDRGKGASYEQYF,TGCAGCGTTGATAGGGGGAAGGGGGCATCCTACGAGCAGTACTTC,.,TRBJ2-7,TRBD1,TRBV29-1
CASRLAGVRDEQFF,TGTGCCAGCAGACTAGCGGGAGTTAGGGATGAGCAGTTCTTC,.,TRBJ2-1,TRBD2,TRBV28
CASSLVGGGDQPQHF,TGTGCCAGCAGCTTAGTAGGGGGCGGGGATCAGCCCCAGCATTTT,.,TRBJ1-5,TRBD1,TRBV7-2
CASSPGGGTSYEQYF,TGTGCCAGCAGTCCGGGGGGCGGGACGTCCTACGAGCAGTACTTC,few,TRBJ2-7,.,TRBV28
CASRYRRSYGYTF,TGTGCCAGCAGGTACAGGCGATCTTATGGCTACACCTTC,.,TRBJ1-2,.,TRBV11-3
CASSFGGGAGITEAFF,TGTGCCAGCAGTTTTGGAGGGGGCGCAGGTATCACTGAAGCTTTCTTT,.,TRBJ1-1,TRBD1,TRBV27
CASSIIDKYQPQHF,TGTGCCAGTAGTATTATAGATAAGTATCAGCCCCAGCATTTT,.,TRBJ1-5,.,TRBV19
CASQQGNSPLHF,TGTGCCAGCCAACAGGGAAATTCACCCCTCCACTTT,.,TRBJ1-6,.,TRBV28
CASSQLARELFF,TGTGCCAGCAGCCAACTAGCCCGGGAGCTGTTTTTT,.,TRBJ2-2,.,TRBV3-1/TRBV3-2
CASTRADTYNEQFF,TGTGCCAGCACGAGAGCGGATACCTACAATGAGCAGTTCTTC,.,TRBJ2-1,.,TRBV6-6
CASSPLTGANEKLFF,TGCGCCAGCAGCCCCCTGACAGGGGCGAATGAAAAACTGTTTTTT,.,TRBJ1-4,TRBD1,TRBV4-1
CASSRDKSYNEQFF,TGTGCCAGCTCACGGGACAAGTCTTACAATGAGCAGTTCTTC,.,TRBJ2-1,.,TRBV18
CASRGQGVYNSPLHF,TGTGCCAGCAGGGGACAGGGGGTCTATAATTCACCCCTCCACTTT,.,TRBJ1-6,TRBD1,TRBV28
CASSQGPLAGNEQFF,TGTGCCAGCAGCCAAGGACCGCTAGCGGGCAATGAGCAGTTCTTC,.,TRBJ2-1,TRBD2,TRBV3-1/TRBV3-2
CASSLRDRDVSLF,TGTGCCAGCAGCTTAAGGGACAGGGATGTTTCCCTCTTC,.,TRBJ1-2,TRBD1,TRBV7-9
CASITAGPREFHNEQFF,TGTGCCAGTATTACCGCCGGACCCCGGGAGTTCCACAATGAGCAGTTCTTC,.,TRBJ2-1,.,TRBV19
CASSQVGQGKGYTF,TGTGCCAGCAGCCAAGTAGGACAGGGGAAAGGCTACACCTTC,.,TRBJ1-2,TRBD1,TRBV4-2
CASSEANRENQPQHF,TGTGCCAGCAGTGAAGCGAACAGGGAGAATCAGCCCCAGCATTTT,.,TRBJ1-5,.,TRBV2
CASSQGTTGGANVLTF,TGTGCCAGCAGCCAAGGGACTACCGGGGGGGCCAACGTCCTGACTTTC,.,TRBJ2-6,.,TRBV4-2
CASSSRDREEQYF,TGTGCCAGCAGTAGCCGGGACAGGGAAGAGCAGTACTTC,.,TRBJ2-7,TRBD1,TRBV27
CASSPGQGGYNEQFF,TGTGCCAGCAGCCCGGGACAGGGGGGGTACAATGAGCAGTTCTTC,.,TRBJ2-1,TRBD1,TRBV7-3